The 27 T cell receptor beta chains below were found in one sample sequenced in a study of regulatory T cells in long-lasting Graves disease. Time point described: newly diagnosed GD, antithyroid drugs for less than 3 months. TCR sequences were obtained from RNA taken from PBMCs. With iRepertoire HTBI primers and Arm-PCR of CDR3 regions, TCR beta libraries were built. TCRdb analysed the multiplex PCR reads with MiXCR anew, one entry per CDR3 protein. The sample comprises hundreds of thousands of distinct CDR3 sequences, about 13% of which are singletons, and about 9.1% rests with the top ten. This sample also belongs to another study, concerning T cells in Graves' hyperthyroidism and ophthalmopathy.

The specimen was peripheral blood mononuclear cells (PBMCs), collected at new diagnosis, from a patient treated with antithyroid drugs. These receptors were collected from a man aged 25-45 years with Graves disease.

This clonotype has ten or more counts. The chain couples TRBV6-5 to TRBJ2-3; 7 nucleotides line up with TRBD2. V was pared by 0 bases and J by 10 bases, with 19 bases of the junction left unmatched. Per the germline V gene, CDR1 is MNHEY and CDR2 is SVGAGI. The CDR3 loop spans 18 amino acids. The CDR3 is CASSYSIGAVVGGLAQYF. In DNA, the CDR3 is TGTGCCAGCAGTTACTCGATCGGGGCAGTGGTGGGAGGGCTTGCGCAGTATTTT.

This clonotype was seen only a few times. The V call is TRBV27, the J call TRBJ2-3; the match to TRBD2 covers 11 bases. Unmatched junction bases numbered 24, after V lost 5 bases and J lost 2 bases. Germline CDR1 reads MNHEY; CDR2 reads SMNVEV (reference sequence). The CDR3 consists of 22 residues. In nucleotides, the CDR3 is TGTGCCAGCAGTAATCTCATTTGGAGGCTAGCGGGAGGCCCTAGGATCACAGATACGCAGTATTTT. This gives the protein CASSNLIWRLAGGPRITDTQYF.

This clonotype was recorded a few times. The chain links TRBV27 to TRBJ2-5; a weak D match, TRBD2 (5 bases). The length of the CDR3 is 15 residues. The germline CDR1 and CDR2 sequences are MNHEY and SMNVEV (reference sequence). V lost 0 bases and J 6 bases, leaving 14 bases between the germline ends. The CDR3 sequence: CASSLSDSGVKTQYF. The DNA for the CDR3 is TGTGCCAGCAGTTTATCGGATTCCGGGGTGAAGACCCAGTACTTC.

This clonotype occurred many times. At one of its ends the junction is not consistent with the germline gene, which may arise from a read error. The rearrangement links TRBV5-1 to TRBJ1-3; D not certain. CDR1 is SGHRS, CDR2 YFSETQ, per germline. The CDR3 spans 13 residues. CDR3 bases: TGTGCCAGCAGCTTAAGCTCTGGAAACACCATATATTTT. This translates into CASSLSSGNTIYF.

The chain carries TRBV12-3 or TRBV12-4 and TRBJ2-2; 11 positions agree with TRBD2. V shed 6 bases, J shed 7 bases, and the junction held 7 bases outside the gene matches. The CDR3 is made up of 15 amino acids. Written as DNA, the CDR3 is TGTGCCAGCAGCCGACTAGCGGGATACATCGGGGAGCTGTTTTTT. Translating it yields CASSRLAGYIGELFF.

This clonotype was counted at least ten times. The chain combines TRBV24-1 with TRBJ2-3, with 7 bases matching TRBD2. CDR1 and CDR2 (germline): KGHDR, SFDVKD. The junction had 4 bases not matched to a gene; V was cut back by 0 bases and J by 2 bases. The CDR3 is made up of 16 amino acids. Here the CDR3 DNA reads TGTGCCACCAGTGATTTGGTTTGGGACTACACAGATACGCAGTATTTT. Encoded protein: CATSDLVWDYTDTQYF.

This clonotype was counted between two and nine times. The CDR3 is CSVGLLAEAFF. The DNA for the CDR3 is TGCAGCGTAGGCCTACTGGCTGAAGCTTTCTTT. This sequence joins TRBV29-1 and TRBJ1-1; D is undetermined. The length of the CDR3 is 11 residues. Trimming stripped 6 bases from V and 6 bases from J, with 11 bases between. CDR1 and CDR2 from the germline V gene are SQVTM and ANQGSEA.

This clonotype was recorded many times. The chain links TRBV20-1 to TRBJ2-1; no reliable D call. From germline, CDR1 is DFQATT and CDR2 SNEGSKA (reference sequence). The CDR3 loop spans 13 amino acids. V was shortened by 8 bases and J by 8 bases, with 19 bases between the two germline ends. In nucleotides, the CDR3 is TGCAGTTCCTCCTCGACAACCTTGGATGAGCAGTTCTTC. Translating it yields CSSSSTTLDEQFF.

This clonotype came up many times. V usage is TRBV28 and J usage is TRBJ2-1; possible D gene TRBD2, 5 bases. The length of the CDR3 is 11 residues. Germline CDR1 MDHEN, CDR2 SYDVKM. Trimming left V 6 bases short and J 6 bases short, with 6 bases between. The CDR3 DNA reads as TGTGCCAGCAGGGACTTCAATGAGCAGTTCTTC. It encodes CASRDFNEQFF.

This clonotype was observed at least ten times. The CDR3 here is CASSQGPGQGIYEQYF. The CDR3 nucleotides are TGTGCCAGCAGCCAAGGCCCGGGACAGGGAATCTACGAGCAGTACTTC. J is TRBJ2-7 and V is TRBV3-1, with 9 positions matching TRBD1. V lost 1 base and J lost 3; bases outside the gene matches: 7. Germline CDR1 and CDR2: LGHDT and YNNKEL (reference sequence). The CDR3 totals 16 residues.

This clonotype showed up many times. The chain joins TRBV7-3 to TRBJ2-7; 11 bases line up with TRBD2. The CDR3 is 15 residues long. The V gene end was trimmed by 6 bases and the J gene end by 2 bases; junction bases not matched to a gene: 6. Germline loops: CDR1 SGHTA, CDR2 FQGTGA. CDR3 sequence (DNA): TGTGCCAGCAGTGTAGCGGGAGGGGGGACCTACGAGCAGTACTTC. This codes for CASSVAGGGTYEQYF.

The V call is TRBV3-1, the J call TRBJ2-1; D may be TRBD2 (5 bases). The germline V gene has CDR1 LGHDT and CDR2 YNNKEL (reference sequence). Trimming took off 1 base at V and 7 bases at J, with 11 bases between the two ends. This CDR3 comprises 14 residues. CDR3 sequence (DNA): TGTGCCAGCAGCCAAGGGAGGACGCGGAATGAGCAGTTCTTC. It encodes CASSQGRTRNEQFF.

This clonotype was recorded many times. V usage is TRBV28 and J usage is TRBJ2-6; no firm D call. CDR1 is MDHEN and CDR2 is SYDVKM in the germline V gene. The CDR3 length is 16 residues. Trimming shortened V by 2 bases and J by 2 bases, and 10 bases separated the two germline ends. This CDR3 is CASSLGGVTGANVLTF. The DNA for the CDR3 is TGTGCCAGCAGTTTAGGCGGAGTAACTGGGGCCAACGTCCTGACTTTC.

The sample holds many counts of this clonotype. The chain links TRBV6-2 or TRBV6-3 to TRBJ2-3, with 13 bases matching TRBD2. This CDR3 comprises 18 residues. The J segment lost 1 base and the V segment lost 6 bases, leaving 10 bases of the junction unmatched. The germline gives CDR1 MNHEY, CDR2 SVGEGT. Written as DNA, the CDR3 is TGTGCCAGCAGGGGGACTAGCGGGAAATCTGTCGGCACAGATACGCAGTATTTT. Protein product: CASRGTSGKSVGTDTQYF.

The chain recombines TRBV6-2 or TRBV6-3 with TRBJ2-5, with 11 nucleotides matching TRBD2. Germline lookup yields CDR1 MNHEY and CDR2 SVGEGT. The CDR3 length is 17 residues. Trimming at V came to 6 bases and at J to 2 bases, leaving 11 bases not matched to a gene. The CDR3 DNA reads TGTGCCAGCAGGGGACGAACGGGACTAGCGGAACAAGAGACCCAGTACTTC. This gives the protein CASRGRTGLAEQETQYF.

Many counts were recorded for this clonotype. CDR3 nucleotides: TGCAGTGTAACCGGCCAAAATGGCCTCAACAATGAGCAGTTCTTC. It translates to CSVTGQNGLNNEQFF. The rearrangement joins TRBV20-1 to TRBJ2-1; D is uncertain. V was shortened by 7 bases and J by 5 bases, with 21 bases between the two germline ends. The CDR3 sequence is 15 residues long. CDR1 is DFQATT, CDR2 SNEGSKA, per germline (reference sequence).

The chain joins TRBV3-1 to TRBJ1-2; D is uncertain. Germline lookup yields CDR1 LGHDT and CDR2 YNNKEL (reference sequence). V was shortened by 3 bases and J by 8 bases, with 19 bases between the two germline ends. The CDR3 spans 15 residues. CDR3 region: CASSHSVSSGIGYTF. The DNA of the CDR3 is TGTGCCAGCAGCCATAGCGTCAGTTCTGGGATCGGCTACACCTTC.

This chain links TRBV18 with TRBJ1-6, with TRBD1 as a possible D gene (5 bases). V lost 3 bases to trimming and J lost 8 bases, with 14 bases between them. Germline CDR1 is KGHSH and CDR2 is LQKENI. The CDR3 has 15 amino acids. The CDR3 sequence: CASSPFRGRDSPLHF. The CDR3 DNA reads TGTGCCAGCTCACCGTTCCGGGGCAGGGATTCACCCCTCCACTTT.

The CDR3 nucleotides read TGTGCCAGCGGGAAACAAGAGACCCAGTACTTC. Translated, it gives CASGKQETQYF. J is TRBJ2-5 and V is TRBV7-9; no firm D call. V was pared by 8 bases and J by 2 bases, with 6 bases between. This CDR3 is 11 amino acids long. Germline CDR1 SEHNR, CDR2 FQNEAQ (reference sequence).

Ten or more counts support this clonotype. The J gene is TRBJ1-2, the V gene TRBV20-1; 7 bases map to TRBD1. Per germline, CDR1 DFQATT and CDR2 SNEGSKA (reference sequence). After removal of 0 bases from V and 2 bases from J, the junction contained 9 bases not matched to a gene. The CDR3 is made up of 16 amino acids. This CDR3 is CSARDLEEGANYGYTF. The CDR3 nucleotides read TGCAGTGCTAGAGATCTTGAGGAGGGGGCGAACTATGGCTACACCTTC.

The chain has TRBV29-1 and TRBJ1-2, with 10 bases aligning to TRBD1. J was trimmed by 8 bases and V by 8 bases; bases with no gene match: 11. The CDR3 totals 13 residues. Germline V gene data show CDR1 as SQVTM and CDR2 as ANQGSEA. The DNA of the CDR3 is TGCAGCATCCACCCCCGGGACAGGGGAGGCTACACCTTC. Translation: CSIHPRDRGGYTF.

This clonotype occurred a few times. The chain links TRBV25-1 to TRBJ2-5, with 10 bases identical to TRBD2. The CDR3 runs 14 residues. Germline-derived CDR1 and CDR2 are MGHDK and SYGVNS. V lost 9 bases, J lost 5 bases, and 9 bases stayed unmatched. This chain's CDR3 is CASRLAGASETQYF. Here the CDR3 DNA reads TGTGCCAGTCGCCTAGCGGGAGCGTCCGAGACCCAGTACTTC.

This clonotype was found a few times. The CDR3 sequence: CASSSSRDREKLFF. As DNA, the CDR3 is TGTGCCAGCAGCTCGTCCCGGGACAGGGAAAAACTGTTTTTT. The chain carries TRBV5-4 and TRBJ1-4, with 8 bases lining up with TRBD1. CDR3 length: 14 residues. Germline CDR1 reads SGHNT; CDR2 reads YYREEE (reference sequence). V shed 3 bases, J shed 8 bases, and the junction held 6 bases outside the gene matches.

This clonotype occurred many times. This sequence joins TRBV19 and TRBJ2-5; 9 positions match TRBD2. The germline V gene has CDR1 LNHDA and CDR2 SQIVND (reference sequence). The CDR3 is made up of 18 amino acids. Unmatched junction bases numbered 16, after V lost 4 bases and J lost 4 bases. CDR3 bases: TGTGCCAGTAGTACCCGGACTAGCGCGAAGGAAAATCGAGAGACCCAGTACTTC. Protein sequence: CASSTRTSAKENRETQYF.

This clonotype was counted ten times or more. This chain links TRBV6-1 with TRBJ2-5; D is possibly TRBD1 (6 bases). Germline V gives CDR1 MNHNS, CDR2 SASEGT. V lost 8 bases to trimming and J lost 3 bases, with 16 bases between them. CDR3 length: 14 amino acids. The CDR3, as DNA: TGTGCCAGCGCCCCGGACAGAATCAAAGAGACCCAGTACTTC. This translates into CASAPDRIKETQYF.

The V gene is TRBV13, the J gene TRBJ2-3, with 13 bases aligning to TRBD2. In germline, CDR1 is PRHDT, CDR2 FYEKMQ (reference sequence). The CDR3 runs to 16 residues. The trim removed 5 bases at V and 2 bases at J, leaving 4 bases unmatched. CDR3: CASSVLAGGATDTQYF. The DNA of the CDR3 is TGTGCCAGCAGCGTACTAGCGGGAGGGGCCACAGATACGCAGTATTTT.

This clonotype has a handful of counts. The rearrangement links TRBV5-1 to TRBJ2-6, with TRBD1 matching 8 bases. The CDR3 length is 17 residues. Per germline, CDR1 SGHRS and CDR2 YFSETQ. V was pared by 4 bases and J by 0 bases, with 6 bases of the junction left unmatched. The CDR3 nucleotides are TGCGCCAGCAGCGCAGGACAGGGCTCCTCTGGGGCCAACGTCCTGACTTTC. The encoded protein is CASSAGQGSSGANVLTF.